These 12 T cell receptor beta chains originate from one sample sequenced in a study of PD-1 blockade in mismatch repair-deficient tumors. The repertoire was sequenced with immunoSEQ multiplex PCR; TCRdb's copy has only in-frame clones and lacks some. In the table there are around 120,000 clones, 85% to 90% of which are singletons. The starting material was peripheral blood, obtained 44 weeks after starting pembrolizumab. The receptors here all came from an adult with mismatch repair-deficient cancer.

This chain links TRBV29-1 with TRBJ2-7, with 7 nucleotides matching TRBD1. This CDR3 is built from 13 residues. Germline lookup yields CDR1 SQVTM and CDR2 ANQGSEA. With 7 bases clipped from V and 2 bases from J, the junction kept 8 bases outside the gene matches. The CDR3 region has the DNA TGCAGCGCCCACGGGACAGATACCTACGAGCAGTACTTC. Its translation: CSAHGTDTYEQYF.

V gene TRBV28 combines with J gene TRBJ2-1; TRBD2 agrees at 15 bases. CDR1 and CDR2 (germline): MDHEN, SYDVKM. The length of the CDR3 is 16 residues. J lost 8 bases, V lost 5 bases, and 7 bases had no gene match. In nucleotides, the CDR3 is TGTGCCAGCAGTGGGACTAGCGGGAGGAGAACACATGAGCAGTTCTTC. Residues: CASSGTSGRRTHEQFF.

This chain links TRBV25-1 with TRBJ2-5, with D possibly TRBD1 on 5 matching bases. The V end lost 3 bases, the J end lost 1 base, and 18 bases lay between the germline ends. CDR3 length: 17 amino acids. CDR1 and CDR2 from the germline V gene are MGHDK and SYGVNS. The CDR3 DNA reads TGTGCCAGCAGTGAGCGGTCCCGAGTGGGGCCCCAAGAGACCCAGTACTTC. Amino acid sequence: CASSERSRVGPQETQYF.

This rearrangement joins TRBV20-1 to TRBJ2-7, with TRBD1 as a possible D gene (6 bases). The length of the CDR3 is 11 residues. The germline gives CDR1 DFQATT, CDR2 SNEGSKA (reference sequence). V was trimmed by 1 base and J by 6 bases, leaving 7 bases between them. CDR3 sequence reads: CSARGGGEQYF. As DNA, the CDR3 is TGCAGTGCTAGAGGAGGGGGCGAGCAGTACTTC.

The chain uses TRBV2 and TRBJ2-3; D perhaps matches TRBD1 (6 bases). Germline V gene lookup returns CDR1 SNHLY and CDR2 FYNNEI. Trimming shortened V by 3 bases and J by 0 bases, and 7 bases separated the two germline ends. The CDR3 has 14 amino acids. The CDR3 nucleotides are TGTGCCAGCAGTGACAGGGGCAGCACAGATACGCAGTATTTT. Amino acids: CASSDRGSTDTQYF.

Here the CDR3 DNA reads TGTGCCAGTAGTGAAAGACAGGGTGGTGAGACCCAGTACTTC. Amino acids: CASSERQGGETQYF. V and J are TRBV19 and TRBJ2-5; 7 bases map to TRBD1. Germline loops: CDR1 LNHDA, CDR2 SQIVND (reference sequence). Losses at the gene ends were 5 bases for V and 5 bases for J; bases not matched to a gene: 8. The length of the CDR3 is 14 residues.

This sequence joins TRBV5-1 and TRBJ2-7; TRBD2 agrees at 14 bases. This CDR3 contains 18 residues. Germline assignment: CDR1 SGHRS and CDR2 YFSETQ. The V and J ends lost 3 bases and 0 bases, in that order; junction bases with no gene match: 8. CDR3 in DNA: TGCGCCAGCAGCTCTACGGGACTAGCGGGAGCAAACTCCTACGAGCAGTACTTC. Translation: CASSSTGLAGANSYEQYF.

This rearrangement joins TRBV11-2 to TRBJ2-7; TRBD1 is a possible D gene (6 bases). The V end was cut by 2 bases, the J end by 2 bases, with 19 bases between. The germline V gene encodes CDR1 SGHAT and CDR2 FQNNGV. The CDR3 extends over 17 amino acids. The CDR3, as DNA: TGTGCCAGCAGCTTAAAGCGTTCCGTGGACAGACCCTACGAGCAGTACTTC. Translating gives CASSLKRSVDRPYEQYF.

The rearrangement links TRBV28 to TRBJ2-7; no reliable D call. The germline V gene has CDR1 MDHEN and CDR2 SYDVKM. This CDR3 region has 17 residues. V lost 3 bases to trimming and J lost 0 bases, with 18 bases between them. CDR3 amino acids: CASSFSMRWARSYEQYF. DNA of the CDR3: TGTGCCAGCAGTTTCAGCATGAGGTGGGCCCGCTCCTACGAGCAGTACTTC.

This rearrangement joins TRBV6-4 to TRBJ2-1, with a tentative D call TRBD2 (5 bases). The V and J ends lost 2 bases and 7 bases respectively, with 12 bases between them. This CDR3 is 14 amino acids long. CDR1 and CDR2 (germline): MRHNA, SNTAGT. The CDR3 nucleotides are TGTGCCAGCAGTGACGACTACCCCGGGAATGAGCAGTTCTTC. Its protein product is CASSDDYPGNEQFF.

This chain uses TRBV7-2 with TRBJ2-7; possibly TRBD1 for D (5 bases). This CDR3 comprises 13 residues. Trimming cost V 1 base and J 4 bases, with 8 bases left between them. Germline lookup yields CDR1 SGHTA and CDR2 FQGNSA. CDR3 region: CASSLGQQYEQYF. Here the CDR3 DNA reads TGTGCCAGCAGCTTAGGACAGCAATACGAGCAGTACTTC.

The gene calls are TRBV5-5 and TRBJ2-2; 8 positions agree with TRBD2. The trim removed 0 bases at V and 4 bases at J, leaving 8 bases unmatched. The germline V gene encodes CDR1 SGHKS and CDR2 YYEKEE (reference sequence). This CDR3 comprises 17 residues. CDR3 region: CASSLGVAGWVTGELFF. In DNA, the CDR3 is TGTGCCAGCAGCTTGGGGGTAGCGGGATGGGTCACCGGGGAGCTGTTTTTT.